The 8 T cell receptor beta chains below were found in one sample sequenced in a study of cytomegalovirus exposure and HLA in healthy donors. TCRdb keeps only in-frame clones here, not all; method: immunoSEQ multiplex PCR. The sample includes approximately 110,000 clones, 94% of them seen just once. The specimen was PBMCs. These receptors were collected from a woman younger than 30 in good health and CMV-seronegative.

The rearrangement uses TRBV5-4 and TRBJ2-2; 8 nucleotides align to TRBD1. CDR3 size: 17 residues. V was pared by 3 bases and J by 5 bases, with 12 bases of the junction left unmatched. Germline loops: CDR1 SGHNT, CDR2 YYREEE (reference sequence). The CDR3 reads CASSSAGGQELTGELFF. CDR3 DNA: TGTGCCAGCAGCTCAGCAGGGGGCCAAGAATTGACCGGGGAGCTGTTTTTT.

The V gene is TRBV5-1, the J gene TRBJ2-3, with a weak D call TRBD2 (6 bases). Trimming removed 2 bases from V and 2 bases from J, with 12 bases in between. Germline loops: CDR1 SGHRS, CDR2 YFSETQ. This CDR3 contains 15 residues. The CDR3 spells CASSFGSGNTDTQYF. CDR3 nucleotides: TGCGCCAGCAGCTTCGGTAGCGGAAACACAGATACGCAGTATTTT. Looking up the rest from reference TRBV5-1 and TRBJ2-3 gives the full variable domain: KAGVTQTPRYLIKTRGQQVTLSCSPISGHRSVSWYQQTPGQGLQFLFEYFSETQRNKGNFPGRFSGRQFSNSRSEMNVSTLELGDSALYLCASSFGSGNTDTQYFGPGTRLTVL.

This chain connects TRBV4-1 to TRBJ2-1; 8 bases line up with TRBD1. CDR1 and CDR2 (germline): MGHRA, YSYEKL. The V segment lost 0 bases and the J segment 15 bases; nucleotides outside the gene matches: 10. The CDR3 loop spans 14 amino acids. The CDR3 loop reads CASSQDRDRFLPFF. The DNA of the CDR3 is TGCGCCAGCAGCCAAGATAGGGACAGGTTTCTTCCGTTCTTC.

This clone was picked up many times. This chain uses TRBV5-5 with TRBJ2-7; 9 positions match TRBD1. Germline-derived CDR1 and CDR2 are SGHKS and YYEKEE (reference sequence). The CDR3 covers 15 residues. Trimming took 4 bases from V and 6 from J; bases not matched to a gene: 11. CDR3 DNA: TGTGCCAGCAGCAGGGGTCGGGACAGGGACGGCGAGCAGTACTTC. Amino acids: CASSRGRDRDGEQYF. Together with reference TRBV5-5 and TRBJ2-7, the CDR3 gives the full variable domain: DAGVTQSPTHLIKTRGQQVTLRCSPISGHKSVSWYQQVLGQGPQFIFQYYEKEERGRGNFPDRFSARQFPNYSSELNVNALLLGDSALYLCASSRGRDRDGEQYFGPGTRLTVT.

This chain uses TRBV27 with TRBJ2-7, with a tentative D call TRBD1 (6 bases). The germline CDR1 and CDR2 sequences are MNHEY and SMNVEV (reference sequence). The CDR3 loop spans 13 amino acids. Trimming removed 2 bases from V and 3 bases from J, with 8 bases in between. CDR3 DNA sequence: TGTGCCAGCAGTTTAGGGACACTCTACGAGCAGTACTTC. This encodes CASSLGTLYEQYF.

This rearrangement joins TRBV7-9 to TRBJ1-5; TRBD1 is a possible D gene (6 bases). The CDR3 sequence is 15 residues long. Trimming removed 4 bases from V and 9 bases from J, with 19 bases in between. Germline CDR1 SEHNR, CDR2 FQNEAQ (reference sequence). The CDR3 loop is CASSSRAGGAGPQHF. DNA of the CDR3: TGTGCCAGCAGCTCCCGGGCGGGGGGGGCTGGGCCCCAGCATTTT.

This clone was seen only a few times. The gene calls are TRBV6-5 and TRBJ1-1, with 8 positions matching TRBD1. Germline V gives CDR1 MNHEY, CDR2 SVGAGI. Trimming at V came to 6 bases and at J to 6 bases, leaving 3 bases not matched to a gene. The CDR3 covers 12 residues. CDR3 sequence (DNA): TGTGCCAGCAGGACAGGGGAGGCTGAAGCTTTCTTT. Protein sequence: CASRTGEAEAFF.

The chain links TRBV5-4 to TRBJ2-7; 7 bases line up with TRBD2. CDR1 is SGHNT and CDR2 is YYREEE in the germline V gene (reference sequence). V dropped 1 base and J dropped 4; count of bases not matched to a gene: 5. The CDR3 loop spans 14 amino acids. CDR3 residues: CASSLRGDPYEQYF. The DNA for the CDR3 is TGTGCCAGCAGCTTGCGGGGGGATCCGTACGAGCAGTACTTC. The variable domain in full, with the rest retrieved from reference TRBV5-4 and TRBJ2-7, is ETGVTQSPTHLIKTRGQQVTLRCSSQSGHNTVSWYQQALGQGPQFIFQYYREEENGRGNFPPRFSGLQFPNYSSELNVNALELDDSALYLCASSLRGDPYEQYFGPGTRLTVT.